The sequence of this T cell receptor (beta chain) was determined in a study of vaccination and CD4 T cells after COVID-19. Looking at the study overall: SARS-CoV-2, HCoV-NL63, HCoV-OC43 and HCoV-229E supplied the overlapping spike peptides used to stimulate cells.

Described treatment: roughly ten-day PBMC culture with coronavirus spike peptide pools or control peptides (ViraFEST assay). Regarding this clonotype: Its antigen is unknown.

Cultured CD4+ T cell DNA was sequenced using the Oncomine TCR Beta short-read assay. Genomic DNA was taken out of cultured CD4+ T cells by extraction. Using its own MiXCR run on the PCR reads, TCRdb lists one record per CDR3 protein. The sample contains approximately 13,000 distinct CDR3 sequences, 40% to 65% of which appear only once. The germline CDR1 and CDR2 sequences are SEHNR and FQNEAQ (reference sequence). V gave up 5 bases and J gave up 2 bases, with 15 bases separating them. The CDR3 runs to 15 residues. The clonotype was recovered from a human donor who had recovered from COVID-19. Sample: CD4+ T cells from blood, cultured in vitro. The chain couples TRBV7-9 to TRBJ2-5, with a weak D call TRBD2 (5 bases). CDR3 coding DNA: TGTGCCAGCAGCCCACGTATATGGGAGCAAGAGACCCAGTACTTC. This encodes CASSPRIWEQETQYF. Full variable domain (missing parts from reference TRBV7-9 and TRBJ2-5): DTGVSQNPRHKITKRGQNVTFRCDPISEHNRLYWYRQTLGQGPEFLTYFQNEAQLEKSRLLSDRFSAERPKGSFSTLEIQRTEQGDSAMYLCASSPRIWEQETQYFGPGTRLLVL.